This TCR beta chain is from a study of control samples from healthy donors and cancer patients. This clone was recorded a few times. V was clipped by 7 bases and J by 7 bases, with 16 bases between them. The CDR3 totals 14 residues. Germline V gene data show CDR1 as LNHDA and CDR2 as SQIVND (reference sequence). The assay was immunoSEQ multiplex PCR, and TCRdb's table has in-frame clones only and misses some. The table includes tens of thousands of clones, 85% to 95% detected once. This receptor was identified in a woman aged 45 to 65 with head and neck cancer. V usage is TRBV19 and J usage is TRBJ1-4; TRBD1 might be the D (5 bases). The sample was PBMCs. The CDR3 here is CASKDGGIGEKLFF. As DNA, the CDR3 is TGTGCCAGTAAGGACGGGGGAATCGGTGAAAAACTGTTTTTT.